One sample yielded the 21 T cell receptor beta chains listed below, sequenced in a study of T cell responses to AZD1222 COVID-19 vaccine. Produced via immunoSEQ multiplex PCR; TCRdb's table is partial and in-frame only. The table has around 80,000 clones, approximately 85% seen once. The source material was peripheral blood, sampled 28 days after the second AZD1222 dose. All receptors derive from an adult who received the AZD1222 COVID-19 vaccine.

This clone occurred once. The CDR3 nucleotides are TGTGCCAGCAGCATACAGGGCGTGACCACTGAAGCTTTCTTT. It translates to CASSIQGVTTEAFF. The chain has TRBV28 and TRBJ1-1, with D perhaps matching TRBD1 (6 bases). CDR3 length: 14 residues. Between the trimmed V and J ends, which lost 6 bases and 4 bases, there was a span of 15 bases. Germline V CDR1 and CDR2: MDHEN, SYDVKM.

The gene calls are TRBV7-2 and TRBJ2-1; no reliable D call. The CDR3 has 16 amino acids. In germline, CDR1 is SGHTA, CDR2 FQGNSA. V lost 5 bases, J lost 5 bases, and 19 bases lay in between. CDR3 protein: CASSVASARRNNEQFF. The CDR3 coding sequence is TGTGCCAGCAGCGTTGCGTCAGCAAGAAGAAACAATGAGCAGTTCTTC.

The J gene is TRBJ1-3, the V gene TRBV28, with D unclear. Trimming took 6 bases from V and 0 from J, leaving 15 bases between them. Looked up from germline, CDR1 is MDHEN and CDR2 is SYDVKM. The CDR3 extends over 16 amino acids. In DNA form, the CDR3 reads TGTGCCAGCAGCAGCCTAGACAAGAGCTCTGGAAACACCATATATTTT. As protein: CASSSLDKSSGNTIYF.

This clone was found once. This chain joins TRBV14 and TRBJ1-1; 7 bases are a match to TRBD1. Germline-derived CDR1 and CDR2 are SGHDN and FVKESK. V lost 5 bases, J lost 1 base, and 4 bases stayed unmatched. The length of the CDR3 is 14 residues. The CDR3 region is CASSAWTGNTEAFF. The CDR3 nucleotides are TGTGCCAGCAGCGCATGGACAGGGAACACTGAAGCTTTCTTT.

The rearrangement joins TRBV11-2 to TRBJ1-3; D not certain. The CDR3 has 17 residues. The germline CDR1 and CDR2 sequences are SGHAT and FQNNGV. V shed 5 bases and J shed 0 bases, with 17 bases lying between them. CDR3 residues: CASSLRAGQNSGNTIYF. CDR3 DNA sequence: TGTGCCAGCAGCCTGCGTGCGGGCCAGAACTCTGGAAACACCATATATTTT.

This clone was recorded only once. The V gene is TRBV6-5, the J gene TRBJ2-1, with 9 bases matching TRBD1. V gave up 6 bases and J gave up 5 bases; unmatched junction bases: 8. Germline V gene data show CDR1 as MNHEY and CDR2 as SVGAGI. This CDR3 has 15 amino acids. CDR3 amino acids: CASRKPGQGNNEQFF. CDR3 in DNA: TGTGCCAGCAGAAAACCGGGACAGGGAAACAATGAGCAGTTCTTC.

This chain links TRBV10-3 with TRBJ2-2, with TRBD2 matching 7 bases. Trimming at V came to 0 bases and at J to 0 bases, leaving 1 base not matched to a gene. CDR1 and CDR2 (germline): ENHRY, SYGVKD. The CDR3 is 16 amino acids. The CDR3 sequence: CAISESGGANTGELFF. CDR3 sequence (DNA): TGTGCCATCAGTGAGTCGGGGGGGGCGAACACCGGGGAGCTGTTTTTT.

The J gene is TRBJ1-2, the V gene TRBV18; D might be TRBD1 (6 bases). This CDR3 has 14 residues. Trimming took off 3 bases at V and 5 bases at J, with 13 bases between the two ends. Germline CDR1 KGHSH, CDR2 LQKENI. CDR3 bases: TGTGCCAGCTCACCTCTTGAAGGGGGTTATGGCTACACCTTC. Translation gives CASSPLEGGYGYTF.

The rearrangement joins TRBV21-1 to TRBJ1-5; the D call of TRBD1 is as the table states it, not checked on the DNA. TRBV21-1 is a pseudogene locus. The CDR3 extends over 18 amino acids. The CDR3 region is CASSGSGQGEKGNQPQHF. CDR3 bases: TGTGCCAGCAGCGGGTCGGGACAGGGGGAAAAGGGAAATCAGCCCCAGCATTTT.

The chain couples TRBV19 to TRBJ1-2, with TRBD1 as a possible D gene (5 bases). CDR3 length: 13 residues. The germline V gene encodes CDR1 LNHDA and CDR2 SQIVND (reference sequence). V was cut by 8 bases and J by 4 bases, with 14 bases left in between. The CDR3: CASQPPGVYGYTF. The CDR3 DNA reads TGTGCCAGTCAACCTCCGGGGGTCTATGGCTACACCTTC.

The chain recombines TRBV19 with TRBJ1-6; 8 nucleotides match TRBD1. The CDR3 loop spans 14 amino acids. Germline CDR1 LNHDA, CDR2 SQIVND (reference sequence). Trimming removed 6 bases from V and 10 bases from J; junction bases left unmatched: 8. The CDR3 DNA is TGTGCCAGTAGCTCAGGGGGCTCAAGGTCACCCCTCCACTTT. This sequence encodes CASSSGGSRSPLHF.

In the case of this clone: Sequence at one end of the junction differs from germline and may be a read error. The V call is TRBV27, the J call TRBJ1-2; no clear D. Germline assignment: CDR1 MNHEY and CDR2 SMNVEV (reference sequence). The CDR3 extends over 14 amino acids. CDR3 protein: CASSSNYYSVIPIF. CDR3 bases: TGTGCCAGCAGTTCGAACTATTACAGTGTTATTCCTATATTC.

This sequence joins TRBV6-8 and TRBJ2-1, with a possible D match to TRBD1 (6 bases). V lost 4 bases, J lost 4 bases, and 26 bases lay in between. From germline, CDR1 is MNHGY and CDR2 SAAAGT. The CDR3 has 19 amino acids. The CDR3 sequence: CASSSPPGRGRDSYNEQFF. The CDR3 coding sequence is TGTGCCAGCAGTTCCCCTCCGGGCAGGGGACGTGATAGTTACAATGAGCAGTTCTTC.

V and J are TRBV24-1 and TRBJ1-2, with D possibly matching TRBD1 (6 bases). CDR3 length equals 14 residues. Trimming pared 2 bases from V and 7 bases from J, leaving 13 bases between. CDR1 and CDR2 from the germline V gene are KGHDR and SFDVKD. The CDR3: CATSDYREASGYTF. The CDR3 region has the DNA TGTGCCACCAGTGATTACAGGGAAGCGAGTGGCTACACCTTC.

The chain has TRBV10-1 and TRBJ2-7; the D call may be TRBD1 or TRBD2 (6 bases each). The CDR3 is 15 amino acids. Germline V gene data show CDR1 as WNHNN and CDR2 as SYGVQD (reference sequence). V gave up 10 bases and J gave up 5 bases, with 24 bases separating them. In DNA form, the CDR3 reads TGCGCCATTAGATCCAGGAGGGACAATCATAACGAGCAGTACTTC. Translated, it gives CAIRSRRDNHNEQYF.

The chain carries TRBV21-1 and TRBJ2-1; TRBD1 reflects the table's D call only, with no check against the DNA. TRBV21-1 corresponds to a pseudogene. The CDR3 has 15 amino acids. CDR3 sequence: CASSKNQGSYNEQFF. CDR3 in DNA: TGTGCCAGCAGCAAAAATCAGGGTTCCTACAATGAGCAGTTCTTC.

This clone has more than one count but fewer than ten. The chain has TRBV27 and TRBJ2-3, with 8 bases matching TRBD2. Per the germline V gene, CDR1 is MNHEY and CDR2 is SMNVEV (reference sequence). The CDR3 loop spans 14 amino acids. With V trimmed by 5 bases and J by 4 bases, 5 bases remained unmatched. CDR3 loop: CASSLGGGPDTQYF. The DNA for the CDR3 is TGTGCCAGCAGTCTCGGCGGGGGGCCAGATACGCAGTATTTT.

The chain has TRBV5-5 and TRBJ1-3; 8 bases match TRBD1. V shed 0 bases and J 3 bases; nucleotides not matched to a gene: 8. This CDR3 contains 17 residues. The V gene's germline CDR1 is SGHKS and CDR2 YYEKEE (reference sequence). The CDR3 loop reads CASSLAGQGHLGNTIYF. Here the CDR3 DNA reads TGTGCCAGCAGCTTGGCCGGACAGGGCCATCTTGGAAACACCATATATTTT.

This clone was seen only a few times. The chain carries TRBV5-1 and TRBJ2-7, with D tentatively TRBD1 (5 bases). In germline, CDR1 is SGHRS, CDR2 YFSETQ. V was pared by 0 bases and J by 1 base, with 11 bases between. CDR3 length: 15 amino acids. CDR3 amino acids: CASSLVGDSSYEQYF. CDR3 DNA: TGCGCCAGCAGCTTGGTAGGGGATTCGTCCTACGAGCAGTACTTC.

The chain recombines TRBV14 with TRBJ2-1; tentatively, D is TRBD2 (7 bases). Trimming pared 0 bases from V and 2 bases from J, leaving 14 bases between. In germline, CDR1 is SGHDN, CDR2 FVKESK. The CDR3 has 17 residues. CDR3 sequence reads: CASSQERGGRAYNEQFF. DNA for the CDR3: TGTGCCAGCAGCCAAGAAAGGGGGGGCCGGGCCTACAATGAGCAGTTCTTC. Based on the CDR3 plus reference TRBV14 and TRBJ2-1, the full variable domain is EAGVTQFPSHSVIEKGQTVTLRCDPISGHDNLYWYRRVMGKEIKFLLHFVKESKQDESGMPNNRFLAERTGGTYSTLKVQPAELEDSGVYFCASSQERGGRAYNEQFFGPGTRLTVL.

The V call is TRBV6-5, the J call TRBJ2-7; TRBD1 matches 7 bases. The V and J ends lost 5 bases and 1 base, in that order; junction bases with no gene match: 8. The CDR3 runs to 15 residues. CDR1 is MNHEY, CDR2 SVGAGI, per germline. DNA of the CDR3: TGTGCCAGCAGTATTAGACAGGGACAATCCTACGAGCAGTACTTC. Protein product: CASSIRQGQSYEQYF.